This TCR beta chain came from a study of cytomegalovirus exposure and HLA in healthy donors (dated by TCRdb to 2017 to 2019). For context, the study as a whole: A later analysis indicated that the 130 or so validation repertoires were generated on the platform also employed for the 650 to 850 repertoires of the first cohort. A separate validation cohort of more than 100 different subjects was used in addition to the 666-subject first cohort. The study aimed to test whether cataloging public T cell receptors could reveal signatures of past pathogen exposure. To predict cytomegalovirus infection status, the study combined high-throughput TCR immunosequencing, statistical association of individual TCRs with disease status, and machine learning. Study-wide findings and limitations: In vitro tests confirmed that three of the cytomegalovirus-associated TCR beta chains recognize cytomegalovirus antigens. It was suggested by the authors that the approach could potentially be generalized to other disease states and immunological phenotypes. A later analysis lacked HLA typing for the validation cohort, so it scored co-occurrence in that cohort across all 110 or so repertoires. The classifier was reported to diagnose cytomegalovirus status with high specificity and sensitivity in both the original and validation cohorts. Most TCR sequences were seen in very few donors, while some public TCRs were found in many individuals. Subsequent analysis determined that TCRs grouped into clusters in the first cohort also showed a tendency toward co-occurrence across the approximately 110 validation repertoires, and approximately 94% of cluster scores exceeded 0. The study gave a list of around 170 TCR beta chains associated with cytomegalovirus.

This clone has only one observation. Its antigen remains unidentified. No base-level quality is on record; no much larger clone is a single base apart. To prepare the library, the immunoSEQ multiplex PCR assay was applied. In the paper's pipeline: A statistical classification framework was built to diagnose cytomegalovirus status from the catalog of TCR beta chain sequences. The table was pulled from immuneACCESS by TCRdb, which kept in-frame rearrangements only. Such tables lose some clones; where checked, under half of the loss comes from unresolved V genes, and the rest has no known cause. Clonal size and the V and J genes are those of that table, whereas D and trimming came from the DNA. The sample table shows about 400,000 clones, and 75% to 90% are seen once. Under 0.95% of the sample goes to the ten largest clones. From the germline V gene, CDR1 is SGHVS and CDR2 is FQNEAQ. V has 1 base trimmed and J has 8 bases trimmed; junction bases matching no gene number 2. The CDR3 measures 13 amino acids from cysteine to phenylalanine. CDR3 DNA only is kept here, 39 bases in frame from base 1.

The donors were included in the validation cohort of over a hundred subjects, a group kept apart from the roughly 670-subject first cohort. Sequences were obtained from PBMCs. This clonotype originated in a woman aged 18-30 years in good health and CMV-seronegative. The V and J genes are TRBV7-8 and TRBJ2-1; 7 junctional bases match TRBD2. In nucleotides, the sequence is TGTGCCAGCAGCTTAGTGGCGGGAGATGAGCAGTTCTTC. Its protein product is CASSLVAGDEQFF.